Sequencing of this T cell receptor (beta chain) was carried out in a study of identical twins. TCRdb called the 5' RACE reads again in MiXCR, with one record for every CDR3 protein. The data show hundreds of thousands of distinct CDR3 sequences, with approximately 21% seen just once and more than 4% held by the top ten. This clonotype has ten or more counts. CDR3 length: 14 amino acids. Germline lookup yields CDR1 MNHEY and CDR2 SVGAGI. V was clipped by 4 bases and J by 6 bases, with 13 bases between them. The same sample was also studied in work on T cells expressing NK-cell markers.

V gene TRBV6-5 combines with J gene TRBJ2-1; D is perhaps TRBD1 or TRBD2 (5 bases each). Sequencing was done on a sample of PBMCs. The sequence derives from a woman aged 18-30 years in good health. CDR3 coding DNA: TGTGCCAGCAGTTTCCGGGACGGTGCCAATGAGCAGTTCTTC. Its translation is CASSFRDGANEQFF.